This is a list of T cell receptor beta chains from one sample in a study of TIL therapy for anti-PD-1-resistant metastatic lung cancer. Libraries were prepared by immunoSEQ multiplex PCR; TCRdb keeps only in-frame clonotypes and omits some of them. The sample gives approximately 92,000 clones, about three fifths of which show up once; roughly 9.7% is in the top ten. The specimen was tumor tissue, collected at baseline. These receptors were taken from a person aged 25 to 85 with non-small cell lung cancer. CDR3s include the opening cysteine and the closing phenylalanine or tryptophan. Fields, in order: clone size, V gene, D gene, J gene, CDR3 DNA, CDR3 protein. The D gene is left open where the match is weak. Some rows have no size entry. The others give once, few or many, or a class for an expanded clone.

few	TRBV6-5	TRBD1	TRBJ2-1	TGTGCCAGCAGTTACGGGACAGGGGGGGGGAATGAGCAGTTCTTC	CASSYGTGGGNEQFF
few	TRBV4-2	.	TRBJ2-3	TGTGCCAGCAGCCTTATGAGGGGGGGCACAGATACGCAGTATTTT	CASSLMRGGTDTQYF
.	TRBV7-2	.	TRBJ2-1	TGTGCCAGCAGCCAAATCAGCGTCACCTTAGGTAATGAGCAGTTCTTC	CASSQISVTLGNEQFF
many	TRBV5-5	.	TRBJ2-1	TGTGCCAGCAGCAAGACCCAAATGGGGAATGAGCAGTTCTTC	CASSKTQMGNEQFF
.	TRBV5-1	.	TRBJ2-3	TGCGCCAGCAGCTTGGAATGGGGCACAGATACGCAGTATTTT	CASSLEWGTDTQYF
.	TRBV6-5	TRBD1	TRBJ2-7	TGTGCCAGCAGTTACTCTGCCGGGACAGGGTCCTACGAGCAGTACTTC	CASSYSAGTGSYEQYF
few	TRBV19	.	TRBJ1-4	TGTGCCAGTACCTCAGGGGACTCTAATGAAAAACTGTTTTTT	CASTSGDSNEKLFF
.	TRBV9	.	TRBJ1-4	TGTGCCAGCAGCGATTCTTCGTCCGGGTTTGGGGGAAAACTGTTTTTT	CASSDSSSGFGGKLFF
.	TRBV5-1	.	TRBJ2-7	TGCGCCAGCAGCCTCCGGGACATCCAATACGAGCAGTACTTC	CASSLRDIQYEQYF
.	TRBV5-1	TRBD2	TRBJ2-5	TGCGCCAGCAGCCTGGGTGGGGGGGACTTCCAAGAGACCCAGTACTTC	CASSLGGGDFQETQYF
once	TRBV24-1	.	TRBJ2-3	TGTGCCACCAGTCCCGGGGGCGGTGTAACAGATACGCAGTATTTT	CATSPGGGVTDTQYF
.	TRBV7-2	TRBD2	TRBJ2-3	TGTGCCAGCAGCAAGGCTAGCGGGAGCACAGATACGCAGTATTTT	CASSKASGSTDTQYF
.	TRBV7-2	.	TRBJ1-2	TGTGCCAGCAGCTGGGGGGGGTCTGGCTACACCTTC	CASSWGGSGYTF
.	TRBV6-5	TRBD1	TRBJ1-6	TGTGCCAGCAGTTACACCCGACAGGGTGGTTCACCCCTCCACTTT	CASSYTRQGGSPLHF
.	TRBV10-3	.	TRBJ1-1	TGTGCCATTTCGTGGAACACTGAAGCTTTCTTT	CAISWNTEAFF
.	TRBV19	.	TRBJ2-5	TGTGCCAGTAGAGGTGGGCAGCAAGAGACCCAGTACTTC	CASRGGQQETQYF
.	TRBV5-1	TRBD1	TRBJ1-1	TGCGCCAGCAGCTCACGACAGGGGGTTACGAACACTGAAGCTTTCTTT	CASSSRQGVTNTEAFF
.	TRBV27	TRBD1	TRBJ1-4	TGTGCCAGCAGTGCTCAACAGGGGGCAGTACGGAAACTGTTTTTT	CASSAQQGAVRKLFF
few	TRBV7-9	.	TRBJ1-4	TGTGCCAGCAGCTTAGGGCAGGGTGGGGATGAAAAACTGTTTTTT	CASSLGQGGDEKLFF
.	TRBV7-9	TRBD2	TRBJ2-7	TGTGCCAGCAGCTTCCGGGGGGAACTCGAGCAGTACTTC	CASSFRGELEQYF
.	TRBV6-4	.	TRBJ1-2	TGTGCCAGCAGCAGGGACGGCACCACGAGCGGCTACACCTTC	CASSRDGTTSGYTF
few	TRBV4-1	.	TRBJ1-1	TGCGCCAGCAGCCAAGGAGGGAACACTGAAGCTTTCTTT	CASSQGGNTEAFF
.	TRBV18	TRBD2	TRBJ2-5	TGTGCCAGCTCACCACTAGCGGGAGGTGAGACCCAGTACTTC	CASSPLAGGETQYF
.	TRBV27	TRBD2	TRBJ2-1	TGTGCCAGCAGGCCCGCTGACGGGGGGGGTTCGAATGAGCAGTTCTTC	CASRPADGGGSNEQFF
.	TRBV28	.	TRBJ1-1	TGTGCCAGCAGTTTAGTCTCGAACACTGAAGCTTTCTTT	CASSLVSNTEAFF
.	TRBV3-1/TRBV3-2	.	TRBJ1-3	TGTGCCAGCAGCCAAGTGGAAGGAAACACCATATATTTT	CASSQVEGNTIYF
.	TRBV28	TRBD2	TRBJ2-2	TGTGCCAGCAGCAAACAGGCTAGCGGGAGCGGGACCGGGGAGCTGTTTTTT	CASSKQASGSGTGELFF
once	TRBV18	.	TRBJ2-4	TGTGCCAGCTCACCGACCAAAAACATTCAGTACTTC	CASSPTKNIQYF
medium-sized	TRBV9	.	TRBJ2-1	TGTGCCAGCGGGGGGAGTTCTTCTTCTTACAATGAGCAGTTCTTC	CASGGSSSSYNEQFF
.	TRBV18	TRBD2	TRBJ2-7	TGTGCCAGCTCAGCCACTAGCGGGGGGACCTACGAGCAGTACTTC	CASSATSGGTYEQYF
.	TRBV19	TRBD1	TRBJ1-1	TGTGCCAGTAGGCCGAGGACAGGGAGGGCCACTGAAGCTTTCTTT	CASRPRTGRATEAFF
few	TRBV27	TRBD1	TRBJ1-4	TGTGCCAGCAGTCCGTCAGGGGGTAGTAATGAAAAACTGTTTTTT	CASSPSGGSNEKLFF
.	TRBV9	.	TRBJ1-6	TGTGCCAGCAGTCTCTCCTATAATTCACCCCTCCACTTT	CASSLSYNSPLHF
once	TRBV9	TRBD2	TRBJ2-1	TGTGCCAGCAGCCACCGCGCTAGCGGGGGGTCAAGGCCGAAGGAGCAGTTCTTC	CASSHRASGGSRPKEQFF
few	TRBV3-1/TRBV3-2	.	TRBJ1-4	TGTGCCAGCAGCTTCCGAGGAACTAATGAAAAACTGTTTTTT	CASSFRGTNEKLFF
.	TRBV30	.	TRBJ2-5	TGTGCCTGGAGTGTGTCTACACGGGAGACCCAGTACTTC	CAWSVSTRETQYF
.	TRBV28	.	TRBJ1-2	TGTGCCAGCAGTTTATACGGGCAGGACTATGGCTACACCTTC	CASSLYGQDYGYTF
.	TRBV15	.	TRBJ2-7	TGTGCCACCAGCAGAGTCAGGACAGAAGAGCAGTACTTC	CATSRVRTEEQYF
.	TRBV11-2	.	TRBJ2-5	TGTGCCAGCAGCCACGGCGGAGAGGAGACCCAGTACTTC	CASSHGGEETQYF
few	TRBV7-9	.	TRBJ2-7	TGTGCCAGCAGCCAGGGTCGGACCTACGAGCAGTACTTC	CASSQGRTYEQYF
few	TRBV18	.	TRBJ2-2	TGTGCCAGCTCACCAAACGGGGGAAACACCGGGGAGCTGTTTTTT	CASSPNGGNTGELFF
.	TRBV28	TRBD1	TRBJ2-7	TGTGCCACCAGGGGGACAGGGAGATACGAGCAGTACTTC	CATRGTGRYEQYF
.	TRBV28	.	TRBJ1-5	TGTGCCAGCACCCCTTTGGACAGAAACAATCAGCCCCAGCATTTT	CASTPLDRNNQPQHF
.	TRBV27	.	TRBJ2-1	TGTGCCAGCAGTTTTAGGGGGGGGGCGAACTACAATGAGCAGTTCTTC	CASSFRGGANYNEQFF
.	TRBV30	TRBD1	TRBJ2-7	TGTGCCTGGAGTTCGACAGGGAACCCCTCCTACGAGCAGTACTTC	CAWSSTGNPSYEQYF
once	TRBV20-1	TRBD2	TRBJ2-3	TGCAGTGCTAGTCGGGCACAACTAGCGTCAACGACAGATACGCAGTATTTT	CSASRAQLASTTDTQYF
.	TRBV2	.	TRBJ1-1	TGTGCCAGCAGCGCTGGAGCCTTGAACACTGAAGCTTTCTTT	CASSAGALNTEAFF
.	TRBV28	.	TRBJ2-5	TGTGCCAGCACCAAGGGAGGGGGGGAGACCCAGTACTTC	CASTKGGGETQYF
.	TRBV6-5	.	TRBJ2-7	TGTGCCAGCATCTCCCCCGTTCGCTACGAGCAGTACTTC	CASISPVRYEQYF